The 28 T cell receptor beta chains reported below all come from one sample, sequenced in a study of blood T cell repertoires in COVID-19. Method: immunoSEQ multiplex PCR; TCRdb's copy keeps in-frame clones and lacks some. The table shows 250,000 to 350,000 clones, with more than 90% occurring only once. The material sequenced was PBMCs or T cells enriched from blood (not recorded which). Receptors originate from a man aged 55 to 70 who had recovered from COVID-19.

The chain couples TRBV4-1 to TRBJ2-7; D might be TRBD1 (5 bases). This CDR3 spans 16 amino acids. Trimming took off 2 bases at V and 3 bases at J, with 17 bases between the two ends. Germline V gene data show CDR1 as MGHRA and CDR2 as YSYEKL. The CDR3 sequence is CASSQNGVAGFYEQYF. CDR3 nucleotide sequence: TGCGCCAGCAGCCAAAACGGTGTGGCAGGGTTCTACGAGCAGTACTTC.

This rearrangement joins TRBV28 to TRBJ2-1; TRBD2 matches 13 bases. Germline values: CDR1 MDHEN, CDR2 SYDVKM. Losses at the gene ends were 6 bases for V and 7 bases for J; bases not matched to a gene: 12. The CDR3 runs to 17 residues. The CDR3 spells CASSKTSGGKMRNEQFF. CDR3 DNA: TGTGCCAGCAGCAAGACTAGCGGGGGGAAAATGAGGAATGAGCAGTTCTTC.

This rearrangement joins TRBV7-2 to TRBJ2-1; D possibly corresponds to TRBD2 (7 bases). Germline CDR1 is SGHTA and CDR2 is FQGNSA. Deletions cut 8 bases from V and 2 bases from J, with 13 bases between. This CDR3 region has 14 residues. CDR3 amino acids: CASGAGATYNEQFF. The CDR3 DNA is TGTGCCAGCGGGGCGGGGGCGACCTACAATGAGCAGTTCTTC.

This clone was counted a single time. V gene TRBV12-3 or TRBV12-4 combines with J gene TRBJ1-5; D is possibly TRBD1 (5 bases). Trimming took off 6 bases at V and 7 bases at J, with 7 bases between the two ends. This CDR3 comprises 11 residues. The CDR3 region is CASSGGQPQHF. In DNA form, the CDR3 reads TGTGCCAGCAGCGGGGGACAGCCCCAGCATTTT.

The chain joins TRBV24-1 to TRBJ1-3, with D uncertain. The V and J ends lost 5 bases and 2 bases respectively, with 12 bases between them. Looked up from germline, CDR1 is KGHDR and CDR2 is SFDVKD. There are 15 residues in the CDR3. CDR3 in amino acids: CATSGREGTGNTIYF. The DNA of the CDR3 is TGTGCCACCAGTGGGAGAGAGGGTACTGGAAACACCATATATTTT.

There are a few counts of this clone. The chain has TRBV10-1 and TRBJ1-1; 7 bases align to TRBD1. The germline gives CDR1 WNHNN, CDR2 SYGVQD (reference sequence). With V trimmed by 6 bases and J by 1 base, 5 bases remained unmatched. The CDR3 consists of 14 residues. CDR3 nucleotides: TGCGCCAGCAGAGCAGGGGGAGCGAACACTGAAGCTTTCTTT. This sequence encodes CASRAGGANTEAFF.

This chain joins TRBV10-3 and TRBJ2-5; D is possibly TRBD2 (5 bases). The germline CDR1 and CDR2 sequences are ENHRY and SYGVKD. Trimming pared 2 bases from V and 3 bases from J, leaving 7 bases between. CDR3 length: 13 residues. The CDR3 sequence is CAISEVSEETQYF. The CDR3 nucleotides read TGTGCCATCAGTGAGGTTAGCGAAGAGACCCAGTACTTC.

In its sample, this clone was seen a few times. For the CDR3, the DNA is TGTGCCAGCTCACGGGACTCCCACCCGAAAAACATTCAGTACTTC. Its translation: CASSRDSHPKNIQYF. The V and J genes are TRBV18 and TRBJ2-4; D might be TRBD2 (6 bases). Germline values: CDR1 KGHSH, CDR2 LQKENI. The germline V and J ends were trimmed by 4 bases and 4 bases, with 14 bases remaining between them. This CDR3 is built from 15 residues.

The V and J genes are TRBV11-3 and TRBJ1-2; 8 bases agree with TRBD1. This CDR3 contains 13 residues. CDR1 is SGHNT and CDR2 is YENEEA in the germline V gene. J gave up 7 bases and V 5 bases, and 6 bases lay outside the gene matches. The CDR3 loop reads CASSTTGGLGYTF. CDR3 coding DNA: TGTGCCAGCAGCACCACAGGGGGTCTTGGCTACACCTTC.

The genes are TRBV10-3 and TRBJ2-7; D is unclear. Germline V gene lookup returns CDR1 ENHRY and CDR2 SYGVKD. The CDR3 covers 15 residues. The V end was cut by 3 bases, the J end by 6 bases, with 18 bases between. The chain's CDR3 is CAISETLAAGREQYF. The CDR3 coding sequence is TGTGCCATCAGTGAAACCCTGGCGGCCGGCCGCGAGCAGTACTTC.

This chain uses TRBV5-6 with TRBJ1-6; TRBD1 matches at 8 bases. Germline V gives CDR1 SGHDT, CDR2 YYEEEE. The CDR3 has 14 amino acids. The ends lost 7 bases at V and 4 bases at J; junction bases unmatched: 4. The CDR3 region has the DNA TGTGCCAGCCGCCGGACAGGGTATAATTCACCCCTCCACTTT. It codes for CASRRTGYNSPLHF.

This chain uses TRBV5-6 with TRBJ1-1, with D possibly TRBD1 on 6 matching bases. Germline CDR1 SGHDT, CDR2 YYEEEE. This CDR3 is 13 amino acids long. Trimming cost V 7 bases and J 8 bases, with 18 bases left between them. The CDR3 nucleotides are TGTGCCAGCGGACGCAGGGGATGGGAAGAAGCTTTCTTT. Translation gives CASGRRGWEEAFF.

The chain uses TRBV2 and TRBJ2-2; 8 bases align to TRBD1. The germline V gene has CDR1 SNHLY and CDR2 FYNNEI. The V segment lost 4 bases and the J segment 3 bases; nucleotides outside the gene matches: 4. The CDR3 is 15 residues long. In nucleotides, the CDR3 is TGTGCCAGCAGTGGGACAGGGAGGTACACCGGGGAGCTGTTTTTT. Protein: CASSGTGRYTGELFF.

This chain links TRBV2 with TRBJ2-5; TRBD2 matches at 16 bases. V trimming: 7 bases; J trimming: 2 bases; junction bases outside the gene matches: 1. CDR3 size: 15 residues. Germline CDR1 and CDR2: SNHLY and FYNNEI. CDR3 DNA sequence: TGTGCCAGCAAGGGACTAGCGGGAGGGCAAGAGACCCAGTACTTC. Translated: CASKGLAGGQETQYF.

This clone was counted between two and nine times. J is TRBJ2-2 and V is TRBV10-3; TRBD2 aligns across 10 bases. The CDR3 consists of 15 residues. Per the germline V gene, CDR1 is ENHRY and CDR2 is SYGVKD. The trim removed 5 bases at V and 6 bases at J, leaving 6 bases unmatched. CDR3 amino acids: CAISSGTSEPGELFF. Here the CDR3 DNA reads TGTGCCATCAGTTCCGGGACTAGCGAGCCCGGGGAGCTGTTTTTT.

The genes are TRBV5-1 and TRBJ1-3, with TRBD1 identical over 9 bases. Germline assignment: CDR1 SGHRS and CDR2 YFSETQ. Germline trimming cut 4 bases from V and 2 bases from J; bases unmatched to any gene: 10. CDR3 length: 17 residues. This CDR3 reads CASSKLSGTGTGNTIYF. For the CDR3, the DNA is TGCGCCAGCAGCAAATTGTCCGGGACAGGGACTGGAAACACCATATATTTT. Full variable domain (rest looked up from reference TRBV5-1 and TRBJ1-3): KAGVTQTPRYLIKTRGQQVTLSCSPISGHRSVSWYQQTPGQGLQFLFEYFSETQRNKGNFPGRFSGRQFSNSRSEMNVSTLELGDSALYLCASSKLSGTGTGNTIYFGEGSWLTVV.

This clone appeared a few times. This chain joins TRBV30 and TRBJ1-1; 7 bases are shared with TRBD1. Per the germline V gene, CDR1 is GTSNPN and CDR2 is SVGIG (reference sequence). The ends lost 5 bases at V and 1 base at J; junction bases unmatched: 13. The CDR3 sequence is 16 residues long. CDR3 bases: TGTGCCTGGCTCTCGCGTCCTGGACAGGCGAACACTGAAGCTTTCTTT. It encodes CAWLSRPGQANTEAFF.

The chain joins TRBV7-2 to TRBJ2-5, with 11 positions matching TRBD2. V lost 2 bases to trimming and J lost 2 bases; unmatched junction nucleotides: 1. Looked up from germline, CDR1 is SGHTA and CDR2 is FQGNSA. The CDR3 runs to 15 residues. The CDR3 is CASSLRLAGQETQYF. In DNA form, the CDR3 reads TGTGCCAGCAGCTTAAGACTAGCGGGACAAGAGACCCAGTACTTC.

V usage is TRBV6-5 and J usage is TRBJ1-2; no reliable D call. This CDR3 contains 12 residues. CDR1 MNHEY and CDR2 SVGAGI come from the germline V gene. Trimming left V 5 bases short and J 7 bases short, with 11 bases between. The CDR3 loop is CASSPYGFGYTF. The CDR3, as DNA: TGTGCCAGCAGTCCCTACGGGTTTGGCTACACCTTC.

In this sample, this clone turned up once. The V call is TRBV7-9, the J call TRBJ2-7; a weak D match, TRBD1 (6 bases). Looked up from germline, CDR1 is SEHNR and CDR2 is FQNEAQ (reference sequence). V lost 4 bases and J 0 bases, leaving 10 bases between the germline ends. The CDR3 sequence is 14 residues long. The CDR3 spells CASSSRGGSYEQYF. The CDR3 bases are TGTGCCAGCAGCTCAAGAGGGGGCTCCTACGAGCAGTACTTC.

The chain combines TRBV6-5 with TRBJ1-1; 8 bases fit TRBD1. Unmatched junction bases numbered 5, after V lost 2 bases and J lost 6 bases. Germline V gene lookup returns CDR1 MNHEY and CDR2 SVGAGI. This CDR3 spans 14 amino acids. The CDR3 here is CASSYRGQAAEAFF. CDR3 DNA sequence: TGTGCCAGCAGTTACCGGGGACAGGCGGCTGAAGCTTTCTTT.

The chain couples TRBV21-1 to TRBJ1-5; the DNA was not compared with TRBD1, the D call given in the table. TRBV21-1 is a known pseudogene. The CDR3 runs 17 residues. The CDR3 protein is CASSINRGRYSNQPQHF. Written as DNA, the CDR3 is TGTGCCAGCAGCATTAACAGGGGGCGATATAGCAATCAGCCCCAGCATTTT.

The CDR3 region is CASSADVDQPQHF. The DNA of the CDR3 is TGTGCCAGCAGCGCAGATGTTGATCAGCCCCAGCATTTT. The chain uses TRBV6-2 or TRBV6-3 and TRBJ1-5; D remains ambiguous. Germline V gene lookup returns CDR1 MNHEY and CDR2 SVGEGT. V gave up 6 bases and J gave up 5 bases, with 11 bases separating them. This CDR3 is 13 amino acids long.

This clone was counted between two and nine times. The CDR3 nucleotides read TGTGCCAGCTCACGGGGACAGTCGAATCAGCCCCAGCATTTT. This encodes CASSRGQSNQPQHF. The chain couples TRBV18 to TRBJ1-5, with 7 bases aligning to TRBD1. This CDR3 has 14 residues. The germline CDR1 and CDR2 sequences are KGHSH and LQKENI. V shed 4 bases and J 4 bases; nucleotides not matched to a gene: 4.

CDR3 in amino acids: CASSPLTRGGSYNEQFF. Here the CDR3 DNA reads TGTGCCAGCAGCCCCCTGACCCGGGGAGGCTCCTACAATGAGCAGTTCTTC. V gene TRBV7-3 combines with J gene TRBJ2-1, with D possibly matching TRBD2 (6 bases). The CDR3 loop spans 17 amino acids. Germline CDR1 is SGHTA and CDR2 is FQGTGA. Trimming cost V 5 bases and J 0 bases, with 17 bases left between them.

The chain has TRBV3-1 (or the pseudogene TRBV3-2) and TRBJ2-1; D is ambiguous. The V end lost 1 base, the J end lost 8 bases, and 9 bases lay between the germline ends. From germline, CDR1 is LGHDT and CDR2 YNNKEL (reference sequence). The CDR3 extends over 13 amino acids. In nucleotides, the CDR3 is TGTGCCAGCAGCCAAGTTTTAGAGGATGAGCAGTTCTTC. Protein product: CASSQVLEDEQFF.

This rearrangement joins TRBV30 to TRBJ2-1; perhaps TRBD2 as D (5 bases). Between the trimmed V and J ends, which lost 0 bases and 7 bases, there was a span of 7 bases. The CDR3 runs 12 residues. Per the germline V gene, CDR1 is GTSNPN and CDR2 is SVGIG (reference sequence). The DNA of the CDR3 is TGTGCCTGGAGTGTTTCGGGGAATGAGCAGTTCTTC. As protein: CAWSVSGNEQFF.

The chain is built from TRBV7-2 and TRBJ2-1; possibly TRBD2 for D (6 bases). This CDR3 is built from 16 residues. Per germline, CDR1 SGHTA and CDR2 FQGNSA. V shed 3 bases and J shed 9 bases, with 21 bases lying between them. The DNA for the CDR3 is TGTGCCAGCAGCTTCCGGGGGATGGGAGCCTTGGGTGAGCAGTTCTTC. It yields the protein CASSFRGMGALGEQFF.